There are a few counts of the clone carrying this T cell receptor (beta chain). These data are taken from a study of T cells after yellow fever vaccination. Per the germline V gene, CDR1 is SEHNR and CDR2 is FQNEAQ (reference sequence). Trimming at V came to 5 bases and at J to 1 base, leaving 7 bases not matched to a gene. The length of the CDR3 is 16 residues. TCRdb fed the 5' RACE reads into MiXCR, producing one record per CDR3 protein. Of 250,000 to 400,000 distinct CDR3 sequences detected, about 4.5% appear once; the ten largest clones hold 15% to 20%. This chain links TRBV7-9 with TRBJ2-3; 9 bases agree with TRBD1. This receptor was obtained from a man aged 18 to 35 who received the YFV17D yellow fever vaccine. This material consisted of PBMCs, taken 15 days after the yellow fever booster vaccination. The CDR3 DNA sequence: TGTGCCAGCAGCACATACAGGGGGCGAGGCACAGATACGCAGTATTTT. This gives the protein CASSTYRGRGTDTQYF.